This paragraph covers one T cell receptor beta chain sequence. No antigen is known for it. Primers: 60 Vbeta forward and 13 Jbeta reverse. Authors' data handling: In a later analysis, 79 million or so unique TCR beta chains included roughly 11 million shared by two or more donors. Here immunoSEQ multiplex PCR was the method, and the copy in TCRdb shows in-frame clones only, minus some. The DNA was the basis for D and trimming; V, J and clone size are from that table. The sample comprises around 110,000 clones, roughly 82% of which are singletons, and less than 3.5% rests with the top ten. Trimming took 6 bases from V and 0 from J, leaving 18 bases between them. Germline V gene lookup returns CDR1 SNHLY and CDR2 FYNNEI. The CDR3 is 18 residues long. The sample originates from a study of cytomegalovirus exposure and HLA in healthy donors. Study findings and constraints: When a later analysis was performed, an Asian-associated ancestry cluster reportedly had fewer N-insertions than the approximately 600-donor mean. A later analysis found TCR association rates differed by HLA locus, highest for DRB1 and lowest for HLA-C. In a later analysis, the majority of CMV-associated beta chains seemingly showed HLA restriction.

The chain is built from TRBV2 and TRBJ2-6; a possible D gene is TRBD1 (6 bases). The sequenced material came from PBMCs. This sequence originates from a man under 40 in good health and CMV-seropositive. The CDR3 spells CASSPMGAAGSGANVLTF. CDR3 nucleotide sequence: TGTGCCAGCAGCCCCATGGGGGCAGCTGGCTCTGGGGCCAACGTCCTGACTTTC.